This record concerns one TCR beta chain sequence. The data were obtained in a study of control samples from healthy donors and cancer patients. This CDR3 is built from 18 residues. CDR1 is WSHSY and CDR2 is SAAADI in the germline V gene. With 5 bases clipped from V and 2 bases from J, the junction kept 11 bases outside the gene matches. Clones were read by immunoSEQ multiplex PCR, and TCRdb kept only the in-frame ones, dropping some. The table records under 95,000 clones, approximately 90% of them present only once. The rearrangement uses TRBV10-2 and TRBJ2-1; the match to TRBD2 covers 11 bases. The sample taken for sequencing was blood. This clonotype was obtained from a woman aged 25-40 years in good health. The CDR3 here is CASSLGTSGVLAYNEQFF. CDR3 DNA sequence: TGCGCCAGCAGTTTAGGGACTAGCGGAGTACTAGCCTACAATGAGCAGTTCTTC.